This passage covers 10 T cell receptor beta chains from one sample sequenced in a study of T cells in Graves' hyperthyroidism and ophthalmopathy. RNA transcripts yielded amplified TCR beta CDR3 regions. The TCR CDR3 first-round RT-PCR relied on the HTBI primer set. One entry per CDR3 protein results from TCRdb running MiXCR on the multiplex PCR reads. The sample shows 450,000 to 700,000 distinct CDR3 sequences, more than 45% of them seen only once. Sequencing input: peripheral blood or thyroid tissue (not recorded which). These receptors were taken from a woman between 18 and 29 years old with Graves' hyperthyroidism.

V and J are TRBV24-1 and TRBJ2-6; tentatively, D is TRBD1 (6 bases). The CDR3 has 19 residues. V lost 4 bases to trimming and J lost 2 bases, with 20 bases between them. Germline assignment: CDR1 KGHDR and CDR2 SFDVKD. The chain's CDR3 is CATSDPNRVQVAGANVLTF. CDR3 bases: TGTGCCACCAGTGACCCCAACAGGGTTCAGGTTGCTGGGGCCAACGTCCTGACTTTC.

This clonotype was observed at least ten times. This rearrangement joins TRBV19 to TRBJ2-5, with D possibly TRBD2 on 5 matching bases. The V and J ends lost 6 bases and 2 bases respectively, with 10 bases between them. Germline loops: CDR1 LNHDA, CDR2 SQIVND (reference sequence). CDR3 length: 13 amino acids. CDR3 sequence (DNA): TGTGCCAGTAGAGACGGCGGGCAAGAGACCCAGTACTTC. It is translated as CASRDGGQETQYF. Full variable domain (missing parts from reference TRBV19 and TRBJ2-5): DGGITQSPKYLFRKEGQNVTLSCEQNLNHDAMYWYRQDPGQGLRLIYYSQIVNDFQKGDIAEGYSVSREKKESFPLTVTSAQKNPTAFYLCASRDGGQETQYFGPGTRLLVL.

The V gene is TRBV7-8, the J gene TRBJ1-2; D perhaps matches TRBD1 (6 bases). The CDR3 consists of 17 residues. Trimming left V 5 bases short and J 0 bases short, with 19 bases between. Looked up from germline, CDR1 is SGHVS and CDR2 is FQNEAQ. The CDR3 is CASSRDTGQNTNYGYTF. CDR3 sequence (DNA): TGTGCCAGCAGCCGGGACACCGGACAGAACACTAACTATGGCTACACCTTC.

V usage is TRBV20-1 and J usage is TRBJ2-3; possibly TRBD2 for D (5 bases). Germline CDR1 is DFQATT and CDR2 is SNEGSKA (reference sequence). Trimming cost V 2 bases and J 2 bases, with 8 bases left between them. The CDR3 extends over 13 amino acids. This CDR3 reads CSARRGNTDTQYF. In nucleotides, the CDR3 is TGCAGTGCTAGAAGAGGGAACACAGATACGCAGTATTTT.

This clonotype has just a few counts. This rearrangement joins TRBV5-1 to TRBJ1-1, with D tentatively TRBD1 (5 bases). Germline CDR1 SGHRS, CDR2 YFSETQ. V lost 3 bases, J lost 3 bases, and 12 bases lay in between. This CDR3 is 14 amino acids long. The CDR3 loop is CASSSTEGDTEAFF. In DNA, the CDR3 is TGCGCCAGCAGCTCGACAGAAGGAGACACTGAAGCTTTCTTT.

With respect to this clonotype: A much larger clone differs by one base, so this may be a read error. V usage is TRBV6-6 and J usage is TRBJ2-7; TRBD2 might be the D (6 bases). Looked up from germline, CDR1 is MNHNY and CDR2 is SVGAGI (reference sequence). The CDR3 covers 15 residues. The CDR3 protein is CAGRVGGVSSYEQYF. CDR3 DNA sequence: TGTGCCGGCAGGGTAGGAGGGGTTAGCTCCTACGAGCAGTACTTC.

The sample holds many counts of this clonotype. J is TRBJ1-2 and V is TRBV24-1; D is possibly TRBD1 (6 bases). CDR1 and CDR2 (germline): KGHDR, SFDVKD. V lost 3 bases to trimming and J lost 6 bases, with 13 bases between them. This CDR3 spans 14 amino acids. The CDR3 region has the DNA TGTGCCACCAGTGATCCCGGCAGGGGTGATGGCTACACCTTC. Translating it yields CATSDPGRGDGYTF.

Ten or more counts support this clonotype. The rearrangement links TRBV6-5 to TRBJ1-4; 7 bases agree with TRBD1. CDR3 length: 14 amino acids. V shed 4 bases, J shed 6 bases, and the junction held 5 bases outside the gene matches. Germline-derived CDR1 and CDR2 are MNHEY and SVGAGI. CDR3 bases: TGTGCCAGCAGTTTGGGACAGTTCGATGAAAAACTGTTTTTT. Its translation: CASSLGQFDEKLFF.

This clonotype came up many times. The chain uses TRBV19 and TRBJ1-2; D unresolved. Trimming left V 7 bases short and J 4 bases short, with 16 bases between. The germline V gene has CDR1 LNHDA and CDR2 SQIVND (reference sequence). The CDR3 extends over 14 amino acids. In DNA, the CDR3 is TGTGCCAGTAACCTCCGAGTGCGGCCCTATGGCTACACCTTC. Residues: CASNLRVRPYGYTF.

The chain recombines TRBV2 with TRBJ2-6; D call uncertain. Trimming took off 8 bases at V and 0 bases at J, with 17 bases between the two ends. The CDR3 length is 17 residues. Germline values: CDR1 SNHLY, CDR2 FYNNEI. CDR3 amino acids: CASVEERHASGANVLTF. CDR3 nucleotides: TGTGCCAGCGTTGAAGAGAGACACGCCTCTGGGGCCAACGTCCTGACTTTC.